This is a list of T cell receptor beta chains from one sample in a study of cytomegalovirus exposure and HLA in healthy donors. The data were produced by immunoSEQ multiplex PCR, yet TCRdb's version contains in-frame clones alone and is incomplete. The table shows around 300,000 clones, with 70% to 90% occurring only once. Sample: PBMCs. These receptors were taken from a woman under 30 in good health and CMV-seronegative. The conserved cysteine and the conserved F or W are not part of the CDR3 here. Fields, in order: V gene, J gene, CDR3 protein.

>TRBV30|TRBJ2-2
AWSTTSGLNTGELF
>TRBV4-1|TRBJ2-7
ASSLGPGQSYEQY
>TRBV6-1|TRBJ2-7
ASSERAGGYEQY
>TRBV7-9|TRBJ2-6
ASSLSGSGANVLT
>TRBV27|TRBJ2-5
ASSLSGWAQETQY
>TRBV19|TRBJ1-6
ASDTPGTGGNSPLH
>TRBV9|TRBJ1-2
ASSLKGRDRPYGYT
>TRBV11-1|TRBJ2-5
ASRRQGQETQY
>TRBV11-3|TRBJ2-2
ASSLVRGEPGELF
>TRBV5-1|TRBJ2-2
ASSADILGNTGELF
>TRBV11-3|TRBJ1-2
ASSDPDRDPPPNANYGYT
>TRBV6-5|TRBJ2-1
ASSGVAGLYNEQF
>TRBV12-1|TRBJ1-5
ASSFGAGPNQPQH
>TRBV5-1|TRBJ2-2
ASRTGVRFGTGELF
>TRBV5-1|TRBJ1-1
ASSLGQGAIQEAF
>TRBV28|TRBJ2-7
ASRSGRGSYEQY
>TRBV6-1|TRBJ2-2
ASSEGVARGTGELF
>TRBV9|TRBJ1-2
ASSVGSGNYGYT
>TRBV4-1|TRBJ1-2
ASSQETGSYGYT
>TRBV28|TRBJ1-2
ASSQTGVGYT
>TRBV27|TRBJ2-7
ASSLSFPGQSTSYEQY
>TRBV9|TRBJ1-4
ASSVLAGVNEKLF
>TRBV29-1|TRBJ2-2
SVRDSNTGELF
>TRBV27|TRBJ1-1
ASSFGVPNTEAF
>TRBV5-4|TRBJ2-3
ASSPGLAGYITDTQY
>TRBV14|TRBJ1-2
ASSQDRQSNYGYT
>TRBV6-1|TRBJ2-3
ASTRDSRTDTQY
>TRBV5-8|TRBJ2-2
ASSFSGGARGELF
>TRBV6-5|TRBJ1-5
ASSYGGGRGNQPQH
>TRBV5-1|TRBJ2-1
ASSTGQGSNEQF
>TRBV12-2|TRBJ1-1
ASRLATGMNTEAF
>TRBV25-1|TRBJ2-1
ASSPGTSGIINEQF
>TRBV4-1|TRBJ1-2
ASSQPQGLDGYT
>TRBV7-6|TRBJ2-7
ASSLDRVAASSSYEQY
>TRBV4-3|TRBJ2-1
ASSQLGLAGDPNEQF
>TRBV19|TRBJ1-2
ASSIGSGGYGYT
>TRBV7-9|TRBJ1-2
ASRYRGRGGYT
>TRBV18|TRBJ1-4
ASSPSSPGSGEKLF
>TRBV11-2|TRBJ2-1
ASSLVGLAGLPSYNEQF
>TRBV7-9|TRBJ2-7
ASSSTGVRDEQY
>TRBV18|TRBJ2-2
ASSPNGQPTNTGELF
>TRBV7-9|TRBJ1-3
ASSLGPGAGNTIY
>TRBV19|TRBJ2-7
ASSSYADSYEQY
>TRBV5-1|TRBJ1-1
ASRTSQNTEAF